A single sample is the source of the 16 T cell receptor beta chains below, sequenced in a study of beta chain features in type 1 diabetes. As every portion of the isolated RNA was reverse transcribed, the sequencing read expressed TCRB transcripts. Sequencing used immunoSEQ multiplex PCR; TCRdb keeps in-frame clones, though not all of them. The top ten clones hold roughly 1.3% of a sample with 140,000 to 150,000 clones, 10% of them seen once. Specimen: naive CD4+ T cells from blood. The receptors here all came from a man younger than 30 in good health.

Only a few counts were recorded for this clone. The V call is TRBV5-1, the J call TRBJ1-1; 8 bases are shared with TRBD1. The CDR3 runs 15 residues. In germline, CDR1 is SGHRS, CDR2 YFSETQ. V dropped 2 bases and J dropped 4; count of bases not matched to a gene: 7. This chain's CDR3 is CASSLDHRGSTEAFF. Written as DNA, the CDR3 is TGCGCCAGCAGCTTAGACCACAGGGGGTCCACTGAAGCTTTCTTT.

This clone was found many times. The rearrangement uses TRBV23-1 and TRBJ2-1; 8 bases line up with TRBD1. TRBV23-1 is flagged as an ORF with uncertain function. The trim removed 3 bases at V and 2 bases at J, leaving 9 bases unmatched. The CDR3 totals 17 residues. CDR3 DNA sequence: TGCGCCAGCAGTCAGTCTCGGACAGGGAGGCCCTACAATGAGCAGTTCTTC. This codes for CASSQSRTGRPYNEQFF.

The genes are TRBV5-5 and TRBJ1-5, with D perhaps TRBD1 (6 bases). The germline V gene has CDR1 SGHKS and CDR2 YYEKEE (reference sequence). V was clipped by 0 bases and J by 4 bases, with 8 bases between them. The CDR3 loop spans 14 amino acids. The CDR3 spells CASSLEGGNQPQHF. The CDR3 nucleotides read TGTGCCAGCAGCTTGGAAGGGGGTAATCAGCCCCAGCATTTT.

The rearrangement links TRBV7-9 to TRBJ2-1, with D possibly matching TRBD2 (6 bases). The length of the CDR3 is 11 residues. V was shortened by 5 bases and J by 7 bases, with 6 bases between the two germline ends. The germline gives CDR1 SEHNR, CDR2 FQNEAQ (reference sequence). The CDR3 DNA is TGTGCCAGCAGCGGGGGGAATGAGCAGTTCTTC. Encoded protein: CASSGGNEQFF.

J is TRBJ2-4 and V is TRBV7-9, with TRBD2 matching 16 bases. Germline trimming cut 5 bases from V and 7 bases from J; bases unmatched to any gene: 8. The CDR3 has 17 residues. Germline assignment: CDR1 SEHNR and CDR2 FQNEAQ (reference sequence). CDR3 protein: CASSLTGLAGGRNIQYF. The DNA for the CDR3 is TGTGCCAGCAGCCTAACGGGACTAGCGGGGGGGCGGAACATTCAGTACTTC.

This clone was counted only a few times. The chain employs TRBV28 and TRBJ1-4; maybe TRBD1 (5 bases). V was cut by 7 bases and J by 8 bases, with 17 bases left in between. Looked up from germline, CDR1 is MDHEN and CDR2 is SYDVKM. CDR3 length: 14 amino acids. CDR3 residues: CASTQGGWQEKLFF. The CDR3 DNA reads TGTGCCAGCACCCAGGGAGGGTGGCAGGAAAAACTGTTTTTT. Full variable domain (outside the CDR3, taken from reference TRBV28 and TRBJ1-4): DVKVTQSSRYLVKRTGEKVFLECVQDMDHENMFWYRQDPGLGLRLIYFSYDVKMKEKGDIPEGYSVSREKKERFSLILESASTNQTSMYLCASTQGGWQEKLFFGSGTQLSVL.

The chain uses TRBV6-5 and TRBJ2-5; D perhaps matches TRBD1 (6 bases). Per germline, CDR1 MNHEY and CDR2 SVGAGI. V lost 8 bases, J lost 5 bases, and 15 bases lay in between. CDR3 size: 13 residues. The CDR3 spells CASHDRIGETQYF. CDR3 in DNA: TGTGCCAGCCATGACAGGATTGGGGAGACCCAGTACTTC.

This chain links TRBV6-5 with TRBJ1-5, with D possibly matching TRBD1 (5 bases). Germline-derived CDR1 and CDR2 are MNHEY and SVGAGI. CDR3 length: 12 amino acids. V lost 6 bases and J lost 9, with 12 bases in between. The CDR3: CASRTGQGPQHF. The CDR3, as DNA: TGTGCCAGCAGAACAGGTCAAGGGCCCCAGCATTTT.

This clone was seen a few times. The rearrangement links TRBV2 to TRBJ1-3, with a weak D call TRBD1 (5 bases). Germline CDR1 SNHLY, CDR2 FYNNEI. CDR3 length: 13 amino acids. V was cut by 5 bases and J by 4 bases, with 9 bases left in between. As DNA, the CDR3 is TGTGCCAGCAGTCGGGACTTCGGAAACACCATATATTTT. Residues: CASSRDFGNTIYF. Together with reference TRBV2 and TRBJ1-3, the CDR3 gives the full variable domain: EPEVTQTPSHQVTQMGQEVILRCVPISNHLYFYWYRQILGQKVEFLVSFYNNEISEKSEIFDDQFSVERPDGSNFTLKIRSTKLEDSAMYFCASSRDFGNTIYFGEGSWLTVV.

Many counts were recorded for this clone. The chain is built from TRBV7-9 and TRBJ2-6; 7 nucleotides align to TRBD1. The CDR3 runs 15 residues. CDR1 and CDR2 from the germline V gene are SEHNR and FQNEAQ (reference sequence). The trim removed 3 bases at V and 2 bases at J, leaving 1 base unmatched. As DNA, the CDR3 is TGTGCCAGCAGCTTCGACAGGGCTGGGGCCAACGTCCTGACTTTC. It codes for CASSFDRAGANVLTF.

The sample holds a few counts of this clone. The rearrangement uses TRBV18 and TRBJ1-3; 7 positions match TRBD1. V lost 3 bases and J lost 4; bases outside the gene matches: 3. Germline-derived CDR1 and CDR2 are KGHSH and LQKENI. The CDR3 loop spans 14 amino acids. In nucleotides, the CDR3 is TGTGCCAGCTCACCCCTGACAGGGGGAAACACCATATATTTT. It yields the protein CASSPLTGGNTIYF.

In its sample, this clone was seen a few times. The chain has TRBV11-2 and TRBJ2-7; 7 nucleotides match TRBD1. The V gene's germline CDR1 is SGHAT and CDR2 FQNNGV. The CDR3 loop spans 15 amino acids. The V and J ends lost 0 bases and 0 bases, in that order; junction bases with no gene match: 2. The CDR3 sequence is CASSLEQGTSYEQYF. The CDR3 DNA follows: TGTGCCAGCAGCTTAGAACAGGGGACCTCCTACGAGCAGTACTTC.

This sequence joins TRBV5-1 and TRBJ2-7; D unresolved. The CDR3 totals 15 residues. Per the germline V gene, CDR1 is SGHRS and CDR2 is YFSETQ. V was trimmed by 0 bases and J by 0 bases, leaving 10 bases between them. The CDR3 sequence is CASSLDITSSYEQYF. The CDR3 region has the DNA TGCGCCAGCAGCTTGGACATAACAAGCTCCTACGAGCAGTACTTC.

This clone was found a few times. This chain connects TRBV5-1 to TRBJ1-1; D gene uncertain. V lost 0 bases to trimming and J lost 0 bases, with 9 bases between them. The germline V gene has CDR1 SGHRS and CDR2 YFSETQ. This CDR3 has 15 amino acids. CDR3 amino acids: CASSLAPNVNTEAFF. The CDR3 DNA sequence: TGCGCCAGCAGCTTGGCCCCTAACGTGAACACTGAAGCTTTCTTT.

This clone has only a few counts. J is TRBJ2-6 and V is TRBV2; TRBD1 is a possible D gene (5 bases). This CDR3 has 14 amino acids. Trimming took 6 bases from V and 2 from J, leaving 8 bases between them. CDR1 is SNHLY, CDR2 FYNNEI, per germline. The CDR3 DNA follows: TGTGCCAGCAGCGCCAGGGCTGGGGCCAACGTCCTGACTTTC. It translates to CASSARAGANVLTF.

This clone was seen a handful of times. This sequence joins TRBV9 and TRBJ2-1, with TRBD1 as a possible D gene (5 bases). This CDR3 comprises 16 residues. V lost 4 bases and J 7 bases, leaving 21 bases between the germline ends. Germline V lookup: CDR1 SGDLS, CDR2 YYNGEE. DNA of the CDR3: TGTGCCAGCAGCAGTACAGGAGATATAGTGTGGAATGAGCAGTTCTTC. Its translation is CASSSTGDIVWNEQFF.